Listed here are 27 T cell receptor beta chains from one sample, sequenced in a study of control samples from healthy donors and cancer patients. The method was immunoSEQ multiplex PCR; TCRdb's version includes in-frame clones alone and lacks a portion of them. Here the sample spans about 120,000 clones, over 90% being singletons. The sample consisted of blood. Receptors were obtained from a man aged 25 to 45 in good health.

About this clone: Other DNA sequences within the sample encode an identical CDR3. The chain links TRBV3-1 (or the pseudogene TRBV3-2) to TRBJ2-7, with D possibly matching TRBD2 (5 bases). Germline V lookup: CDR1 LGHDT, CDR2 YNNKEL (reference sequence). The V gene lost 1 base and the J gene lost 7 bases, with 8 bases spanning the gap. The CDR3 runs 12 residues. The CDR3 here is CASSQGSGEQYV. The CDR3, as DNA: TGTGCCAGCAGCCAAGGGTCGGGAGAGCAGTACGTC.

V and J are TRBV18 and TRBJ2-5; 8 positions agree with TRBD1. The germline CDR1 and CDR2 sequences are KGHSH and LQKENI. This CDR3 has 16 residues. The J segment lost 0 bases and the V segment lost 2 bases, leaving 5 bases of the junction unmatched. The CDR3 DNA is TGTGCCAGCTCACCAGGACAGGGAGAGTACCAAGAGACCCAGTACTTC. This sequence encodes CASSPGQGEYQETQYF.

This clone has a single count. This chain connects TRBV7-9 to TRBJ2-3, with 16 bases matching TRBD2. After removal of 10 bases from V and 6 bases from J, the junction contained 7 bases not matched to a gene. This CDR3 has 15 amino acids. CDR1 and CDR2 from the germline V gene are SEHNR and FQNEAQ (reference sequence). CDR3 region: CATPGLAGGPDTQYF. The CDR3, as DNA: TGTGCCACACCGGGACTAGCGGGGGGGCCCGATACGCAGTATTTT.

V usage is TRBV28 and J usage is TRBJ1-1; no clear D. The length of the CDR3 is 17 residues. The V end was cut by 8 bases, the J end by 0 bases, with 22 bases between. Germline values: CDR1 MDHEN, CDR2 SYDVKM. This chain's CDR3 is CASVKYRAARVNTEAFF. In nucleotides, the CDR3 is TGTGCCAGCGTCAAATATCGGGCAGCGCGGGTGAACACTGAAGCTTTCTTT.

The chain combines TRBV5-1 with TRBJ1-2, with a tentative D call TRBD1 (6 bases). The V and J ends lost 3 bases and 3 bases respectively, with 15 bases between them. From germline, CDR1 is SGHRS and CDR2 YFSETQ. The CDR3 covers 15 residues. The DNA for the CDR3 is TGCGCCAGCAGCTCGCAACAGGGATCTGACTATGGCTACACCTTC. This translates into CASSSQQGSDYGYTF.

This clone showed up just once. The V and J genes are TRBV19 and TRBJ1-2, with a possible D match to TRBD1 (6 bases). V was shortened by 6 bases and J by 5 bases, with 13 bases between the two germline ends. The CDR3 spans 13 residues. Germline CDR1 is LNHDA and CDR2 is SQIVND (reference sequence). Here the CDR3 reads CASRKPGEYGYTF. CDR3 nucleotide sequence: TGTGCCAGTAGAAAACCAGGGGAATATGGCTACACCTTC.

This clone showed up just a few times. In DNA, the CDR3 is TGTGCCAGCAGCTTAGGATCCGGCGGACTATTGAACACTGAAGCTTTCTTT. Protein: CASSLGSGGLLNTEAFF. J is TRBJ1-1 and V is TRBV7-9, with D unclear. The CDR3 length is 17 residues. The V gene lost 1 base and the J gene lost 0 bases, with 15 bases spanning the gap. Germline CDR1 is SEHNR and CDR2 is FQNEAQ (reference sequence).

The chain uses TRBV6-5 and TRBJ1-5, with TRBD1 identical over 7 bases. This CDR3 has 12 amino acids. Trimming at V came to 7 bases and at J to 7 bases, leaving 4 bases not matched to a gene. Germline V lookup: CDR1 MNHEY, CDR2 SVGAGI. DNA of the CDR3: TGTGCCAGCAACCACAGGGGCCAGCCCCAGCATTTT. Translated: CASNHRGQPQHF.

CDR3 sequence (DNA): TGTGCCAGCAGCCAAGGGAACCTTAATTCACCCCTCCACTTT. It codes for CASSQGNLNSPLHF. The chain links TRBV3-1 (or the pseudogene TRBV3-2) to TRBJ1-6; unclear D gene. The germline CDR1 and CDR2 sequences are LGHDT and YNNKEL (reference sequence). V dropped 1 base and J dropped 6 bases, with 7 bases sitting between them. The CDR3 has 14 amino acids.

J is TRBJ1-4 and V is TRBV6-6; 9 nucleotides align to TRBD1. With V trimmed by 6 bases and J by 0 bases, 17 bases remained unmatched. CDR1 is MNHNY and CDR2 is SVGAGI in the germline V gene (reference sequence). The length of the CDR3 is 20 residues. The CDR3 DNA sequence: TGTGCCAGCAGCCCCTGGACAGGGGCCCATCGGCTGGCAACTAATGAAAAACTGTTTTTT. It yields the protein CASSPWTGAHRLATNEKLFF.

The rearrangement joins TRBV11-2 to TRBJ2-1; 9 nucleotides agree with TRBD2. The CDR3 length is 17 residues. Germline lookup yields CDR1 SGHAT and CDR2 FQNNGV. After removal of 3 bases from V and 0 bases from J, the junction contained 6 bases not matched to a gene. CDR3 region: CASSFERGAPSYNEQFF. The DNA for the CDR3 is TGTGCCAGCAGCTTCGAGCGGGGGGCCCCCTCCTACAATGAGCAGTTCTTC.

This clone was recorded once. This chain links TRBV6-6 with TRBJ1-6, with 7 bases fitting TRBD1. The V and J ends lost 1 base and 5 bases, in that order; junction bases with no gene match: 5. Per germline, CDR1 MNHNY and CDR2 SVGAGI (reference sequence). The CDR3 covers 16 residues. The CDR3 sequence is CASSYFPTGNNSPLHF. For the CDR3, the DNA is TGTGCCAGCAGTTACTTCCCGACAGGGAATAATTCACCCCTCCACTTT.

The gene calls are TRBV25-1 and TRBJ1-2, with D unresolved. The V end lost 4 bases, the J end lost 0 bases, and 9 bases lay between the germline ends. This CDR3 is 14 amino acids long. Germline CDR1 reads MGHDK; CDR2 reads SYGVNS. CDR3 in amino acids: CASSAPTANYGYTF. CDR3 DNA: TGTGCCAGCAGTGCCCCCACCGCTAACTATGGCTACACCTTC.

V gene TRBV3-1 (or the pseudogene TRBV3-2) combines with J gene TRBJ1-4; 7 bases line up with TRBD1. V lost 2 bases to trimming and J lost 3 bases; unmatched junction nucleotides: 3. From germline, CDR1 is LGHDT and CDR2 YNNKEL (reference sequence). The CDR3 runs 15 residues. The CDR3 spells CASSQPGTANEKLFF. The CDR3 DNA follows: TGTGCCAGCAGCCAACCGGGGACAGCTAATGAAAAACTGTTTTTT.

The CDR3 reads CASSLEDSTTDTQYF. CDR3 DNA sequence: TGTGCCAGCAGTTTAGAGGACAGTACCACAGATACGCAGTATTTT. This chain joins TRBV28 and TRBJ2-3, with D maybe TRBD1 (6 bases). The CDR3 length is 15 residues. Germline CDR1 reads MDHEN; CDR2 reads SYDVKM. V lost 2 bases, J lost 2 bases, and 11 bases lay in between. Together with reference TRBV28 and TRBJ2-3, the CDR3 gives the full variable domain: DVKVTQSSRYLVKRTGEKVFLECVQDMDHENMFWYRQDPGLGLRLIYFSYDVKMKEKGDIPEGYSVSREKKERFSLILESASTNQTSMYLCASSLEDSTTDTQYFGPGTRLTVL.

The CDR3 sequence: CATSDLSTGTLSTDTQYF. CDR3 coding DNA: TGTGCCACCAGTGATCTTTCGACCGGGACACTGAGCACAGATACGCAGTATTTT. This rearrangement joins TRBV24-1 to TRBJ2-3; a weak D match, TRBD1 (6 bases). Germline V gives CDR1 KGHDR, CDR2 SFDVKD. The CDR3 totals 18 residues. V was clipped by 3 bases and J by 0 bases, with 18 bases between them.

This clone was seen only once. The genes are TRBV7-8 and TRBJ1-3; no firm D call. The germline V gene encodes CDR1 SGHVS and CDR2 FQNEAQ. V lost 4 bases and J 0 bases, leaving 10 bases between the germline ends. The CDR3 is 15 amino acids. The CDR3 DNA sequence: TGTGCCAGCAGCTCAGACTCATACTCTGGAAACACCATATATTTT. It translates to CASSSDSYSGNTIYF.

The chain recombines TRBV5-4 with TRBJ2-5; D possibly matches TRBD1 or TRBD2 (6 bases each). The CDR3 totals 13 residues. From germline, CDR1 is SGHNT and CDR2 YYREEE (reference sequence). V dropped 4 bases and J dropped 4 bases, with 11 bases sitting between them. The CDR3 sequence is CASSQGGLETQYF. In nucleotides, the CDR3 is TGTGCCAGCAGCCAAGGGGGGCTAGAGACCCAGTACTTC.

The chain recombines TRBV5-6 with TRBJ2-5, with D tentatively TRBD2 (7 bases). Germline-derived CDR1 and CDR2 are SGHDT and YYEEEE. The CDR3 is 12 amino acids. V lost 7 bases, J lost 4 bases, and 11 bases lay in between. For the CDR3, the DNA is TGTGCCAGCGGGGGGGCTGGAGAGACCCAGTACTTC. Protein sequence: CASGGAGETQYF.

The V and J genes are TRBV24-1 and TRBJ2-5, with 8 nucleotides matching TRBD1. The CDR3 is made up of 17 amino acids. V was pared by 6 bases and J by 2 bases, with 13 bases of the junction left unmatched. CDR1 KGHDR and CDR2 SFDVKD come from the germline V gene. CDR3 in amino acids: CATSFDPGQGSQETQYF. CDR3 DNA sequence: TGTGCCACCAGTTTTGACCCCGGACAGGGTAGTCAAGAGACCCAGTACTTC.

The V and J genes are TRBV19 and TRBJ2-3; 10 nucleotides agree with TRBD2. The junction had 11 bases not matched to a gene; V was cut back by 8 bases and J by 3 bases. The V gene's germline CDR1 is LNHDA and CDR2 SQIVND (reference sequence). The CDR3 is made up of 16 amino acids. CDR3 nucleotides: TGTGCCAGTGCCGCGCTAGCGGGGGCGGAGACAGATACGCAGTATTTT. This translates into CASAALAGAETDTQYF.

The V call is TRBV5-1, the J call TRBJ2-6; no clear D. Per germline, CDR1 SGHRS and CDR2 YFSETQ. The CDR3 spans 15 residues. Trimming removed 4 bases at V and 1 base at J, with 9 bases between. The CDR3 DNA sequence: TGCGCCAGCAGCCTTCTACCGTCTGGGGCCAACGTCCTGACTTTC. It codes for CASSLLPSGANVLTF.

The J gene is TRBJ2-7, the V gene TRBV18; 10 bases are a match to TRBD2. J gave up 4 bases and V 4 bases, and 4 bases lay outside the gene matches. The germline gives CDR1 KGHSH, CDR2 LQKENI. The CDR3 is made up of 14 amino acids. The CDR3 loop reads CASSLEAGGYEQYF. CDR3 nucleotide sequence: TGTGCCAGCTCACTGGAAGCGGGGGGGTACGAGCAGTACTTC. The variable domain in full, with the rest retrieved from reference TRBV18 and TRBJ2-7, is NAGVMQNPRHLVRRRGQEARLRCSPMKGHSHVYWYRQLPEEGLKFMVYLQKENIIDESGMPKERFSAEFPKEGPSILRIQQVVRGDSAAYFCASSLEAGGYEQYFGPGTRLTVT.

This clone was observed a single time. The V gene is TRBV2, the J gene TRBJ1-2, with TRBD1 as a possible D gene (5 bases). The CDR3 contains 14 residues. Trimming shortened V by 6 bases and J by 0 bases, and 11 bases separated the two germline ends. The germline CDR1 and CDR2 sequences are SNHLY and FYNNEI. CDR3 in DNA: TGTGCCAGCAGGGGGGGAGGGACTAACTATGGCTACACCTTC. This codes for CASRGGGTNYGYTF.

The gene calls are TRBV6-5 and TRBJ2-7, with D unresolved. The V end lost 8 bases, the J end lost 1 base, and 6 bases lay between the germline ends. Germline V gives CDR1 MNHEY, CDR2 SVGAGI. The CDR3 contains 11 residues. The chain's CDR3 is CASSRSYEQYF. Here the CDR3 DNA reads TGTGCCAGCTCACGGTCCTACGAGCAGTACTTC.

Details on this clone: This same CDR3 is encoded by further DNA sequences in the sample. CDR3 coding DNA: TGTGCCAGCACCGGACCGAATATCCCCTATGGCTACACCTTC. Its translation is CASTGPNIPYGYTF. The chain employs TRBV6-7 and TRBJ1-2; D gene unclear. TRBV6-7 is known as an ORF, though its function is uncertain. There are 14 residues in the CDR3. With 7 bases removed from V and 4 bases from J, the gap between germline ends came to 16 bases.

The chain combines TRBV27 with TRBJ1-2; TRBD1 matches at 8 bases. Trimming cost V 8 bases and J 9 bases; bases outside gene matches: 8. From germline, CDR1 is MNHEY and CDR2 SMNVEV (reference sequence). The CDR3 is made up of 12 amino acids. The CDR3 is CASGTGTYRYTF. CDR3 nucleotides: TGTGCCAGCGGGACAGGTACTTATCGCTACACCTTC.